Relative to its sample, the clone carrying this T cell receptor delta chain is medium-sized. This sample includes further DNA sequences coding for the same CDR3. V dropped 2 bases and J dropped 7 bases, with 8 bases sitting between them. This CDR3 comprises 10 residues. Germline assignment: CDR1 TVYSNPD and CDR2 GDNSRS (reference sequence). This specimen belongs to a study of γδ T cells in repeated Plasmodium falciparum infection. Study summary: Donors had four controlled P. falciparum NF54 infections over approximately 600 days.

Flow sorting of PBMC yielded separate Vgamma9/Vdelta2+ and Vdelta2-negative gammadelta T cell populations for bulk repertoire analysis. TCRdb reprocessed the multiplex PCR reads using CATT. This table holds 45,000 to 70,000 delta-chain clones, around 1.7% found once. The chain joins TRDV3 to TRDJ1; D gene uncertain. Sequenced sample: gamma-delta T cells from blood. This clonotype was sampled from a pool of human donors (malaria-infected and uninfected, not separated). The DNA for the CDR3 is TGTGCCTTTCGATTGAGTAAACTCATCTTT. It translates to CAFRLSKLIF.